These T cell receptor beta chains were read from a single sample in a study of beta chain features in type 1 diabetes. Assay: immunoSEQ multiplex PCR; the TCRdb copy retains only in-frame clones and omits some. Altogether about 660,000 clones are present, over 12% being singletons, with the ten largest covering roughly 0.04%. The sequencing input was naive CD4+ T cells from blood. These TCRs come from a young man with type 1 diabetes. Each CDR3 is given with its conserved first and last residue. The order of the fields is clone size, V gene, D gene, J gene, CDR3 protein, CDR3 DNA. A D gene is named only where the DNA matches it firmly. A row's size may be missing; if present it is once, few, many or a size class.

clone size: -; V gene: TRBV30; D gene: TRBD1; J gene: TRBJ2-3; CDR3 protein: CAWSEGQGMTDTQYF; CDR3 DNA: TGTGCCTGGAGTGAAGGACAGGGAATGACAGATACGCAGTATTTT
clone size: -; V gene: TRBV19; D gene: TRBD1; J gene: TRBJ2-2; CDR3 protein: CASSQQGRNTGELFF; CDR3 DNA: TGTGCCAGTAGCCAACAGGGGCGAAACACCGGGGAGCTGTTTTTT
clone size: -; V gene: TRBV5-1; D gene: TRBD2; J gene: TRBJ2-5; CDR3 protein: CASSLALAGGRETQYF; CDR3 DNA: TGCGCCAGCAGCTTGGCCCTAGCGGGGGGCAGGGAGACCCAGTACTTC
clone size: -; V gene: TRBV6-1; D gene: TRBD1; J gene: TRBJ2-3; CDR3 protein: CASESGTGPLDTQYF; CDR3 DNA: TGTGCCAGCGAGTCCGGGACAGGGCCCCTAGATACGCAGTATTTT
clone size: few; V gene: TRBV9; D gene: TRBD1; J gene: TRBJ2-7; CDR3 protein: CASSGGTGHGYEQYF; CDR3 DNA: TGTGCCAGCAGCGGAGGGACAGGCCACGGGTACGAGCAGTACTTC
clone size: few; V gene: TRBV4-3; D gene: -; J gene: TRBJ1-2; CDR3 protein: CASSQVPNPYGYTF; CDR3 DNA: TGCGCCAGCAGCCAAGTACCAAACCCCTATGGCTACACCTTC
clone size: few; V gene: TRBV5-1; D gene: -; J gene: TRBJ2-3; CDR3 protein: CASSLSGGTDTQYF; CDR3 DNA: TGCGCCAGCAGCTTAAGCGGTGGCACAGATACGCAGTATTTT
clone size: -; V gene: TRBV6-5; D gene: -; J gene: TRBJ1-3; CDR3 protein: CASSGGPGNTIYF; CDR3 DNA: TGTGCCAGCAGTGGGGGACCTGGAAACACCATATATTTT
clone size: few; V gene: TRBV7-2; D gene: -; J gene: TRBJ2-1; CDR3 protein: CASSPRPYNEQFF; CDR3 DNA: TGTGCCAGCAGCCCGAGACCGTACAATGAGCAGTTCTTC
clone size: few; V gene: TRBV25-1; D gene: -; J gene: TRBJ2-5; CDR3 protein: CASGDRNQETQYF; CDR3 DNA: TGTGCCAGTGGTGACAGGAACCAAGAGACCCAGTACTTC
clone size: few; V gene: TRBV7-2; D gene: -; J gene: TRBJ2-3; CDR3 protein: CASSSGGGTDTQYF; CDR3 DNA: TGTGCCAGCAGCTCTGGGGGCGGCACAGATACGCAGTATTTT
clone size: few; V gene: TRBV5-1; D gene: -; J gene: TRBJ2-4; CDR3 protein: CASSFPTALAKNIQYF; CDR3 DNA: TGCGCCAGCAGCTTTCCGACAGCGCTAGCCAAAAACATTCAGTACTTC
clone size: few; V gene: TRBV5-1; D gene: -; J gene: TRBJ1-2; CDR3 protein: CASSLADGSDYGYTF; CDR3 DNA: TGCGCCAGCAGCTTGGCCGACGGGTCTGACTATGGCTACACCTTC
clone size: -; V gene: TRBV7-9; D gene: -; J gene: TRBJ1-4; CDR3 protein: CASSSDYEKLFF; CDR3 DNA: TGTGCCAGTAGCTCGGATTATGAAAAACTGTTTTTT
clone size: few; V gene: TRBV29-1; D gene: -; J gene: TRBJ1-1; CDR3 protein: CSVGQNTEAFF; CDR3 DNA: TGCAGCGTTGGGCAGAACACTGAAGCTTTCTTT
clone size: -; V gene: TRBV19; D gene: -; J gene: TRBJ1-2; CDR3 protein: CASSIGQTRPYGYTF; CDR3 DNA: TGTGCCAGTAGTATCGGTCAGACAAGACCCTATGGCTACACCTTC
clone size: -; V gene: TRBV29-1; D gene: TRBD1; J gene: TRBJ1-1; CDR3 protein: CSVLRDRGAFF; CDR3 DNA: TGCAGCGTTCTCCGGGACAGGGGAGCTTTCTTT